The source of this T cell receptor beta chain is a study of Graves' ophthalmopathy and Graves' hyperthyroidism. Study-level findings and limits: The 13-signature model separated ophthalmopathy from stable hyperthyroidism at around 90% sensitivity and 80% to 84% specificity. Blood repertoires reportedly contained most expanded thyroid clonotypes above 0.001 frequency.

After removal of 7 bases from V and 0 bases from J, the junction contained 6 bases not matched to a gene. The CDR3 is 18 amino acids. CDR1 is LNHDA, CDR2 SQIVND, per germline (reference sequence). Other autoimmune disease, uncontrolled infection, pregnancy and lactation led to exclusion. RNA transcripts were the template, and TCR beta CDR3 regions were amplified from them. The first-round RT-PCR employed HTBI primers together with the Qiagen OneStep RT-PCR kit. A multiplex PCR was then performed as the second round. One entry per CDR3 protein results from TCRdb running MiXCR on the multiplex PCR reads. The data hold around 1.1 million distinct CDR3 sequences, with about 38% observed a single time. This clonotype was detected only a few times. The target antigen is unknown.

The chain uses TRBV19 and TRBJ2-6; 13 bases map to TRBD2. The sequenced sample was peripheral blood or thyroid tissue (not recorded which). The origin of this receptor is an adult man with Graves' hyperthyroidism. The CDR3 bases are TGTGCCAGTACCCCGACTAGCGGGAGGCCCTCTGGGGCCAACGTCCTGACTTTC. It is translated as CASTPTSGRPSGANVLTF.